This is a list of T cell receptor beta chains from one sample in a study of cytomegalovirus exposure and HLA in healthy donors. Clones were read by immunoSEQ multiplex PCR, and TCRdb kept only the in-frame ones, dropping some. The sample data list approximately 110,000 clones. The sample consisted of PBMCs. The receptors were sampled from a man aged 35 to 55 in good health and CMV-seronegative. Each CDR3 is given without its conserved first and last residue. The D gene is left open where the match is weak.

J gene: TRBJ2-1
V gene: TRBV4-1
D gene: .
CDR3 protein: ASSQRGGREQF

J gene: TRBJ2-1
V gene: TRBV10-3
D gene: .
CDR3 protein: AISEGLSYNEQF

J gene: TRBJ2-7
V gene: TRBV6-1
D gene: .
CDR3 protein: ASNWEPTTGEQY

J gene: TRBJ2-4
V gene: TRBV7-8
D gene: TRBD1
CDR3 protein: ASSPRDRGPINIQY

J gene: TRBJ1-5
V gene: TRBV2
D gene: .
CDR3 protein: ATTGGGGQPQH

J gene: TRBJ2-7
V gene: TRBV5-1
D gene: .
CDR3 protein: ASSADLAFGIYEQY

J gene: TRBJ2-5
V gene: TRBV27
D gene: TRBD1
CDR3 protein: ASSRTGESWETQY

J gene: TRBJ2-2
V gene: TRBV30
D gene: .
CDR3 protein: AWSPTPRVGELF

J gene: TRBJ2-5
V gene: TRBV5-1
D gene: .
CDR3 protein: ASIGVGETQY

J gene: TRBJ2-6
V gene: TRBV5-1
D gene: .
CDR3 protein: ASTTAGSGANVLT

J gene: TRBJ2-5
V gene: TRBV29-1
D gene: TRBD2
CDR3 protein: SAPGTSGRGNQETQY

J gene: TRBJ2-7
V gene: TRBV6-1
D gene: TRBD2
CDR3 protein: ASSERESYEQY

J gene: TRBJ2-1
V gene: TRBV7-2
D gene: TRBD2
CDR3 protein: ASSLEGTSGRYHNEQF

J gene: TRBJ2-7
V gene: TRBV21-1
D gene: .
CDR3 protein: ASPSRSVLTYEQY

J gene: TRBJ2-1
V gene: TRBV6-1
D gene: TRBD2
CDR3 protein: ASSGGRGHEQF

J gene: TRBJ2-1
V gene: TRBV27
D gene: TRBD2
CDR3 protein: ASSLARVAGFNEQF

J gene: TRBJ1-5
V gene: TRBV5-6
D gene: TRBD1
CDR3 protein: ASSNRDRTGQPQH

J gene: TRBJ2-7
V gene: TRBV11-2
D gene: .
CDR3 protein: ASSLAGYEQY

J gene: TRBJ2-2
V gene: TRBV11-2
D gene: .
CDR3 protein: ASSFEQTNTGELF

J gene: TRBJ2-3
V gene: TRBV5-1
D gene: TRBD2
CDR3 protein: ASSPLAGGRTDTQY

J gene: TRBJ1-4
V gene: TRBV5-1
D gene: TRBD1
CDR3 protein: ASSYRQGGNEKLF

J gene: TRBJ2-3
V gene: TRBV6-5
D gene: TRBD2
CDR3 protein: ASSFGLAYSTDTQY

J gene: TRBJ1-5
V gene: TRBV28
D gene: .
CDR3 protein: ASSPRQISNQPQH

J gene: TRBJ2-1
V gene: TRBV7-3
D gene: TRBD2
CDR3 protein: ASSLSLAGDDEQF

J gene: TRBJ1-1
V gene: TRBV5-6
D gene: TRBD1
CDR3 protein: ASSVRGQMNTEAF

J gene: TRBJ2-7
V gene: TRBV11-3
D gene: .
CDR3 protein: ASSTHRTERAYEQY

J gene: TRBJ2-5
V gene: TRBV11-3
D gene: TRBD2
CDR3 protein: ASSWETTSGRYKETQY

J gene: TRBJ2-7
V gene: TRBV2
D gene: .
CDR3 protein: ASRQTSTGEQY

J gene: TRBJ1-5
V gene: TRBV6-6
D gene: TRBD1
CDR3 protein: ASSKGTDSNQPQH

J gene: TRBJ1-2
V gene: TRBV19
D gene: .
CDR3 protein: ASSGQTYYGYT

J gene: TRBJ1-2
V gene: TRBV5-6
D gene: TRBD1
CDR3 protein: ASSLGPGTGGVDT

J gene: TRBJ1-1
V gene: TRBV28
D gene: TRBD1
CDR3 protein: ASSLVGDSMNTEAF

J gene: TRBJ2-5
V gene: TRBV10-3
D gene: TRBD2
CDR3 protein: AISEAGRTSGQETQY

J gene: TRBJ2-3
V gene: TRBV6-1
D gene: .
CDR3 protein: ATQLRGSVTDTQY

J gene: TRBJ1-2
V gene: TRBV7-9
D gene: .
CDR3 protein: ASSLALWRGYT

J gene: TRBJ2-7
V gene: TRBV6-6
D gene: .
CDR3 protein: AATRSGDEQY

J gene: TRBJ1-4
V gene: TRBV19
D gene: .
CDR3 protein: ASSPGWDGEKLF

J gene: TRBJ2-7
V gene: TRBV19
D gene: TRBD1
CDR3 protein: ASSLGQGSYLSYEQY

J gene: TRBJ1-4
V gene: TRBV6-5
D gene: TRBD1
CDR3 protein: ASSWRQGARREKLF

J gene: TRBJ1-1
V gene: TRBV27
D gene: .
CDR3 protein: ASSFRGVKMNTEAF

J gene: TRBJ2-7
V gene: TRBV27
D gene: TRBD1
CDR3 protein: AGSPRDRAYEQY

J gene: TRBJ2-7
V gene: TRBV2
D gene: .
CDR3 protein: ASSERQGTMSYEQY

J gene: TRBJ2-1
V gene: TRBV7-2
D gene: .
CDR3 protein: ASSLRRVGYNEQF

J gene: TRBJ2-4
V gene: TRBV5-1
D gene: TRBD2
CDR3 protein: ASSLGLAGQAKNIQY

J gene: TRBJ2-1
V gene: TRBV5-6
D gene: TRBD2
CDR3 protein: ASSSSGGVGGYNEQF

J gene: TRBJ2-3
V gene: TRBV28
D gene: .
CDR3 protein: ASSRVWAAEIDTDTQY

J gene: TRBJ2-2
V gene: TRBV19
D gene: TRBD1
CDR3 protein: ASGTGYNTGELF

J gene: TRBJ2-2
V gene: TRBV7-9
D gene: .
CDR3 protein: ASSSFSGWNTGELF

J gene: TRBJ1-4
V gene: TRBV4-1
D gene: .
CDR3 protein: ASSQGVPGAGEKLF

J gene: TRBJ1-1
V gene: TRBV5-1
D gene: .
CDR3 protein: ASSPQTGITEAF

J gene: TRBJ1-2
V gene: TRBV30
D gene: .
CDR3 protein: AWRGGANYGYT

J gene: TRBJ2-5
V gene: TRBV5-6
D gene: .
CDR3 protein: ASSPPTQETQY

J gene: TRBJ2-1
V gene: TRBV10-3
D gene: .
CDR3 protein: AIRPGASYNEQF

J gene: TRBJ1-1
V gene: TRBV15
D gene: .
CDR3 protein: ATSSKRLTEAF

J gene: TRBJ2-7
V gene: TRBV6-5
D gene: TRBD1
CDR3 protein: ASSYGDSSYEQY

J gene: TRBJ1-2
V gene: TRBV28
D gene: TRBD1
CDR3 protein: ASSPPRQGGYGYT